The 9 T cell receptor beta chains below come from one sample, sequenced in a study of control samples from healthy donors and cancer patients. The data were produced by immunoSEQ multiplex PCR, yet TCRdb's version contains in-frame clones alone and is incomplete. The table has about 180,000 clones, around 91% seen once. The sequencing sample was made of blood. The receptors were gathered from a woman between 50 and 59 years old in good health.

This clone was seen just once. The CDR3 is CASSQLAGFGSPLHF. The CDR3 bases are TGCGCCAGCAGCCAATTGGCGGGTTTCGGTTCACCCCTCCACTTT. The rearrangement joins TRBV4-1 to TRBJ1-6; D call uncertain. V lost 2 bases and J lost 9, with 14 bases in between. The CDR3 totals 15 residues. Germline assignment: CDR1 MGHRA and CDR2 YSYEKL.

This chain links TRBV7-2 with TRBJ2-1; D uncertain. CDR1 and CDR2 from the germline V gene are SGHTA and FQGNSA. The CDR3 has 12 amino acids. The V end was cut by 1 base, the J end by 9 bases, with 7 bases between. This CDR3 is CASSLGGGEQFF. The CDR3, as DNA: TGTGCCAGCAGCTTAGGAGGTGGTGAGCAGTTCTTC.

The chain recombines TRBV28 with TRBJ2-7, with TRBD1 matching 7 bases. Germline CDR1 is MDHEN and CDR2 is SYDVKM. Losses at the gene ends were 6 bases for V and 4 bases for J; bases not matched to a gene: 9. There are 14 residues in the CDR3. The CDR3 DNA is TGTGCCAGCAGGCCCCCGGGACAGCCGTACGAGCAGTACTTC. Amino acids: CASRPPGQPYEQYF.

V is TRBV7-8 and J is TRBJ1-1; D perhaps matches TRBD1 (5 bases). This CDR3 is 15 amino acids long. Looked up from germline, CDR1 is SGHVS and CDR2 is FQNEAQ. Deletions cut 5 bases from V and 1 base from J, with 14 bases between. Written as DNA, the CDR3 is TGTGCCAGCAGCCCGGGGGGGTTCGGGAACACTGAAGCTTTCTTT. This translates into CASSPGGFGNTEAFF.

The chain couples TRBV2 to TRBJ1-4; D call uncertain. The CDR3 spans 13 residues. Between the trimmed V and J ends, which lost 4 bases and 12 bases, there was a span of 15 bases. Germline values: CDR1 SNHLY, CDR2 FYNNEI. DNA of the CDR3: TGTGCCAGCAGTGGACAACGTCAACGGGAACTGTTTTTT. Translated, it gives CASSGQRQRELFF.

The chain uses TRBV24-1 and TRBJ1-4; D might be TRBD1 (5 bases). This CDR3 spans 21 amino acids. The V end lost 0 bases, the J end lost 0 bases, and 22 bases lay between the germline ends. Germline V gives CDR1 KGHDR, CDR2 SFDVKD. CDR3 region: CATSDLVPTDSPGTTNEKLFF. In nucleotides, the CDR3 is TGTGCCACCAGTGATTTGGTCCCGACAGATAGCCCCGGTACAACTAATGAAAAACTGTTTTTT.

The V and J genes are TRBV7-2 and TRBJ2-7; maybe TRBD2 (6 bases). The CDR3 loop spans 14 amino acids. V shed 1 base and J shed 3 bases, with 10 bases lying between them. Germline loops: CDR1 SGHTA, CDR2 FQGNSA. Written as DNA, the CDR3 is TGTGCCAGCAGCTTAGTTCGGGGGTACTACGAGCAGTACTTC. Its protein is CASSLVRGYYEQYF.

The chain recombines TRBV5-1 with TRBJ1-2; 8 positions agree with TRBD1. The CDR3 is 16 residues long. V was clipped by 2 bases and J by 4 bases; unmatched bases: 10. Germline assignment: CDR1 SGHRS and CDR2 YFSETQ. The CDR3 loop reads CASSFSGGAGSYGYTF. CDR3 DNA sequence: TGCGCCAGCAGCTTTTCAGGGGGCGCGGGCTCCTATGGCTACACCTTC. The full variable domain, rest sourced from reference TRBV5-1 and TRBJ1-2, is KAGVTQTPRYLIKTRGQQVTLSCSPISGHRSVSWYQQTPGQGLQFLFEYFSETQRNKGNFPGRFSGRQFSNSRSEMNVSTLELGDSALYLCASSFSGGAGSYGYTFGSGTRLTVV.

The chain carries TRBV28 and TRBJ2-3, with D perhaps TRBD2 (6 bases). This CDR3 region has 17 residues. CDR1 MDHEN and CDR2 SYDVKM come from the germline V gene. V shed 5 bases and J shed 0 bases, with 18 bases lying between them. The CDR3 nucleotides are TGTGCCAGCAGTCACGAATTAGCGGATATTAGCACAGATACGCAGTATTTT. Translation gives CASSHELADISTDTQYF.